A selection of T cell receptor beta chains follows, all from one sample in a study of T cells in Graves' hyperthyroidism and ophthalmopathy. TCRdb passed the multiplex PCR reads through MiXCR, listing each CDR3 protein once. The profile shows about 320,000 distinct CDR3 sequences, 16% of them singletons. Input material: blood. The receptors stem from a young man with Graves' hyperthyroidism. Both conserved end residues are trimmed from each CDR3.

J gene,V gene,CDR3 protein
TRBJ2-2,TRBV2,ASRGPRTGELF
TRBJ1-1,TRBV2,ASIWASTEAF
TRBJ2-7,TRBV20-1,SARAGQYYEQY
TRBJ1-2,TRBV7-9,ASSDAPPYNYGYT
TRBJ1-5,TRBV12-3/TRBV12-4,ASSFAAGNQPQH
TRBJ2-2,TRBV28,ASSLRRANRLNTGELF
TRBJ1-5,TRBV6-1,ASSYAAGGNQPQH
TRBJ2-2,TRBV12-3/TRBV12-4,ASSSQGTVTGELF
TRBJ1-2,TRBV18,ASSAAGDGYT
TRBJ2-3,TRBV30,AWTPGLAGGPDTQY
TRBJ2-7,TRBV10-2,ASSEVSVRDEQY
TRBJ2-3,TRBV30,AWGLGQGYADTQY
TRBJ2-2,TRBV7-4,ASSGPPGELF
TRBJ1-1,TRBV5-1,ASSPAGEGSLEAF
TRBJ2-3,TRBV13,ASGGADTQY
TRBJ1-1,TRBV7-2,ASSLAQTQNTEAF
TRBJ2-1,TRBV14,ASSQVWSQGNEQF
TRBJ2-1,TRBV20-1,SARSLGGTAYNEQF
TRBJ2-7,TRBV5-6,ASSSLAGDSYEQY
TRBJ2-7,TRBV29-1,SVLSGSSSEQY
TRBJ1-2,TRBV25-1,ASSESRGQGAGYT
TRBJ1-1,TRBV5-1,ASSPGTGGAEAF
TRBJ1-5,TRBV19,ASSINRDQPQH
TRBJ1-3,TRBV5-1,ASSSNFGVSGNTIY
TRBJ2-5,TRBV29-1,SVEVGRRETQY
TRBJ2-7,TRBV29-1,SVLSGRNPSEQY
TRBJ2-7,TRBV5-1,ASRTGGSSYEQY
TRBJ2-7,TRBV9,ASSVEGAGRNEQY
TRBJ2-5,TRBV28,ASSPTSGRSYETQY
TRBJ1-1,TRBV19,ASSISEYVAF
TRBJ1-2,TRBV24-1,ATSDRPGGGYT
TRBJ1-1,TRBV12-3/TRBV12-4,ASSFPGGLAEAF
TRBJ2-1,TRBV6-1,ASIFGILKRGSYNEQF
TRBJ2-3,TRBV28,ASSSTAVTDTQY
TRBJ2-5,TRBV28,ASSLPLGAGGRGKTQY